Listed below are T cell receptor beta chains from one sample, sequenced in a study of sequential checkpoint blockade in melanoma. The method was immunoSEQ multiplex PCR; TCRdb's version includes in-frame clones alone and lacks a portion of them. This table holds roughly 23,000 clones, around 70% found once. The input for sequencing was CD8+ T cells sorted from blood (inferred from file names), taken from a patient given nivolumab and ipilimumab in sequence. All receptors derive from a human donor with melanoma. Both conserved end residues are part of each CDR3. Each record gives: CDR3 protein, CDR3 DNA, J gene, clone size, V gene, D gene. D genes are given only for firm matches. Some rows mark clone size as missing; the rest say once, few, many or name a class of expanded clone.

CDR3aa: CASRSPGDRATDTQYF
CDR3nt: TGTGCCAGCAGGTCGCCGGGGGACAGGGCCACAGATACGCAGTATTTT
j_gene: TRBJ2-3
abundance: few
v_gene: TRBV27
d_gene: TRBD1

CDR3aa: CASSQAGGFGDEQFF
CDR3nt: TGCGCCAGCAGCCAAGCTGGGGGCTTCGGTGATGAGCAGTTCTTC
j_gene: TRBJ2-1
abundance: .
v_gene: TRBV4-3
d_gene: .

CDR3aa: CASSTWTGGLADTQYF
CDR3nt: TGTGCCAGCAGCACATGGACAGGGGGCTTGGCAGATACGCAGTATTTT
j_gene: TRBJ2-3
abundance: .
v_gene: TRBV7-8
d_gene: TRBD1

CDR3aa: CASSDPQGGNEQFF
CDR3nt: TGCGCCAGCAGTGATCCCCAGGGAGGCAATGAGCAGTTCTTC
j_gene: TRBJ2-1
abundance: .
v_gene: TRBV10-1
d_gene: .

CDR3aa: CASTPPPTREKLFF
CDR3nt: TGTGCCAGCACCCCTCCCCCAACGAGAGAAAAACTGTTTTTT
j_gene: TRBJ1-4
abundance: medium-sized
v_gene: TRBV2
d_gene: .

CDR3aa: CASSQEQGYEQYF
CDR3nt: TGTGCCAGCAGCCAAGAACAGGGCTACGAGCAGTACTTC
j_gene: TRBJ2-7
abundance: .
v_gene: TRBV7-9
d_gene: .

CDR3aa: CASSPTLGELFF
CDR3nt: TGTGCCAGCAGCCCTACGCTGGGGGAGCTGTTTTTT
j_gene: TRBJ2-2
abundance: .
v_gene: TRBV27
d_gene: .

CDR3aa: CASSPRGFTDTQYF
CDR3nt: TGCGCCAGCAGCCCCCGAGGGTTCACAGATACGCAGTATTTT
j_gene: TRBJ2-3
abundance: .
v_gene: TRBV4-3
d_gene: .

CDR3aa: CASSSTEGGKMNTEAFF
CDR3nt: TGTGCCAGCAGCTCCACCGAGGGGGGGAAGATGAACACTGAAGCTTTCTTT
j_gene: TRBJ1-1
abundance: .
v_gene: TRBV7-3
d_gene: .

CDR3aa: CASSHGTGGGEQYF
CDR3nt: TGCGCCAGCAGCCACGGGACAGGGGGTGGCGAGCAGTACTTC
j_gene: TRBJ2-7
abundance: .
v_gene: TRBV4-3
d_gene: TRBD1

CDR3aa: CASSEGEGSQETQYF
CDR3nt: TGTGCCAGCAGTGAAGGGGAGGGGTCCCAAGAGACCCAGTACTTC
j_gene: TRBJ2-5
abundance: few
v_gene: TRBV2
d_gene: TRBD2

CDR3aa: CASSDNPDSQETQYF
CDR3nt: TGTGCCAGCAGTGATAACCCCGATAGCCAAGAGACCCAGTACTTC
j_gene: TRBJ2-5
abundance: .
v_gene: TRBV2
d_gene: .

CDR3aa: CASSPGGGVTDTQYF
CDR3nt: TGTGCCAGCAGCCCCGGAGGCGGGGTCACAGATACGCAGTATTTT
j_gene: TRBJ2-3
abundance: .
v_gene: TRBV7-3
d_gene: .

CDR3aa: CASSLETGRNTEAFF
CDR3nt: TGTGCCAGCAGCTTAGAGACAGGGAGGAACACTGAAGCTTTCTTT
j_gene: TRBJ1-1
abundance: once
v_gene: TRBV7-2
d_gene: TRBD1

CDR3aa: CATSRDLTDTQYF
CDR3nt: TGTGCCACCAGCAGAGATCTTACAGATACGCAGTATTTT
j_gene: TRBJ2-3
abundance: once
v_gene: TRBV15
d_gene: .

CDR3aa: CASSFWGGGRETQYF
CDR3nt: TGTGCCAGCAGCTTTTGGGGAGGAGGGCGAGAGACCCAGTACTTC
j_gene: TRBJ2-5
abundance: .
v_gene: TRBV5-4
d_gene: .